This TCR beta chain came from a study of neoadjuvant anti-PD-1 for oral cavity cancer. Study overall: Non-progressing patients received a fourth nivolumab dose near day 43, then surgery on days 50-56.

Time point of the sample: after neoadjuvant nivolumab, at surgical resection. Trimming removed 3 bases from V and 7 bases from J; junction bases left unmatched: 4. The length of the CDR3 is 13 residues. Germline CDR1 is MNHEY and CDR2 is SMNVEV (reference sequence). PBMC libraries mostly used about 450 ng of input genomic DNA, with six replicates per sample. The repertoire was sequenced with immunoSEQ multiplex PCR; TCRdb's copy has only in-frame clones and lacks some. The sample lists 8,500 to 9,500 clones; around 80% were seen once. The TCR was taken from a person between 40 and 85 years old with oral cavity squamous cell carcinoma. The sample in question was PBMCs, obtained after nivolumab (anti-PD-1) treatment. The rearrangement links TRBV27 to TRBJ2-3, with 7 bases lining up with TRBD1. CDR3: CASSFTGEYTQYF. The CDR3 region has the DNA TGTGCCAGCAGTTTTACAGGGGAATATACGCAGTATTTT.